Here is one T cell receptor (beta chain) with its context. What it binds is unknown. Library input was about 2.2 micrograms of DNA from cryopreserved PBMCs. V lost 2 bases and J lost 2, with 8 bases in between. Germline V gene lookup returns CDR1 SGHRS and CDR2 YFSETQ. This CDR3 has 13 amino acids. The assay was immunoSEQ multiplex PCR, and TCRdb's table has in-frame clones only and misses some. This sample has more than 200,000 clones, with 60% to 75% found just once. The sample is drawn from a study of cytotoxic CD8 clonotypes in ibrutinib-treated CLL. Across the whole study: In all, roughly 11 patients were relapsed/refractory, roughly 15 were treatment-naive and around 17 were IGHV unmutated.

Study conclusions and caveats: Public clonotypes were rare and shrank or held steady on treatment. The clonality went up when patients responded to ibrutinib and dropped back toward baseline at progression.

This chain links TRBV5-1 with TRBJ2-7, with D perhaps given as TRBD1 or TRBD2 (5 bases each). The source of this sequence is a human donor with chronic lymphocytic leukemia. Sequences were derived from PBMCs, sampled after 24 months of ibrutinib treatment. The chain's CDR3 is CASSFRGPYEQYF. In DNA form, the CDR3 reads TGCGCCAGCAGCTTTCGGGGCCCCTACGAGCAGTACTTC.